A single T cell receptor beta chain is shown here with its context. What it binds is unknown. These data originate in a study of T cells in Graves' hyperthyroidism and ophthalmopathy. Points from the study as a whole: Patients with ophthalmopathy were separated from those with stable hyperthyroidism by a 13 V-J model.

Per the germline V gene, CDR1 is SGHTA and CDR2 is FQGNSA. V shed 2 bases and J shed 10 bases, with 18 bases lying between them. This CDR3 comprises 15 residues. RNA transcripts provided the source from which TCR beta CDR3 regions were amplified. The HTBI set primed first-round TCR CDR3 RT-PCR. TCRdb itself ran the multiplex PCR reads through MiXCR, one entry per CDR3 protein. The repertoire has around 700,000 distinct CDR3 sequences, just over 35% of them found once; the top ten carry 30% to 40%. The source of this sequence is a woman in her thirties or forties with Graves' hyperthyroidism. The chain uses TRBV7-2 and TRBJ1-5; D perhaps matches TRBD1 (5 bases). What was sequenced was blood. This CDR3 reads CASSLRSGSPTPQHF. CDR3 nucleotide sequence: TGTGCCAGCAGCTTAAGGTCAGGGAGTCCAACACCCCAGCATTTT.